Listed below are T cell receptor beta chains from one sample, sequenced in a study of blood T cell repertoires in COVID-19. Clones were sequenced by immunoSEQ multiplex PCR, and TCRdb holds only the in-frame ones, with some missing. This sample yields under 60,000 clones, of which around 82% are seen a single time; roughly 7.3% belongs to the top ten. The sample was peripheral blood. The source is a man in his forties with acute or convalescent COVID-19. The CDR3 runs from the conserved cysteine through the conserved F or W. A D gene is named only where the DNA matches it firmly. Clone size is given for some rows only: seen once, a few or many times, or a class if the clone is expanded.

V gene	clone size	J gene	D gene	CDR3 protein	CDR3 DNA
TRBV7-2	-	TRBJ2-7	-	CASSRTGTGPYEQYF	TGTGCCAGCAGTCGTACCGGGACTGGACCCTACGAGCAGTACTTC
TRBV28	-	TRBJ2-6	TRBD1	CASRPGGTGKAGANVLTF	TGTGCCAGCAGGCCCGGTGGGACAGGGAAGGCTGGGGCCAACGTCCTGACTTTC
TRBV9	-	TRBJ1-1	TRBD1	CASSQDRGGTEAFF	TGTGCCAGCAGCCAAGACAGGGGTGGCACTGAAGCTTTCTTT
TRBV18	-	TRBJ1-4	-	CASSFTSGENEKLFF	TGTGCCAGCTCCTTCACCAGCGGGGAGAATGAAAAACTGTTTTTT
TRBV9	-	TRBJ2-3	-	CASSVLGGGLGTDTQYF	TGTGCCAGCAGCGTACTTGGGGGCGGGTTGGGCACAGATACGCAGTATTTT
TRBV5-1	-	TRBJ1-5	-	CASSLTAGGNQPQHF	TGCGCCAGCAGCTTGACCGCGGGAGGCAATCAGCCCCAGCATTTT
TRBV24-1	-	TRBJ1-2	TRBD1	CATSDPGQGLYGYTF	TGTGCCACCAGTGATCCCGGACAGGGACTCTATGGCTACACCTTC
TRBV29-1	-	TRBJ1-5	-	CSVGVRGGGSNQPQHF	TGCAGCGTTGGAGTCCGGGGAGGGGGAAGCAATCAGCCCCAGCATTTT
TRBV28	-	TRBJ2-2	-	CASSFIGLGGTGELFF	TGTGCCAGCAGTTTTATAGGTTTGGGAGGCACCGGGGAGCTGTTTTTT
TRBV10-2	-	TRBJ1-1	TRBD1	CASTPRGQGAVLAFF	TGCGCCAGCACCCCTAGGGGACAGGGGGCGGTTTTAGCTTTCTTT
TRBV10-3	-	TRBJ1-1	TRBD1	CAISQGAVEAFF	TGTGCCATCAGTCAGGGGGCGGTTGAAGCTTTCTTT
TRBV3-1/TRBV3-2	-	TRBJ2-4	TRBD2	CASSELAGARDIQYF	TGTGCCAGCAGCGAACTAGCGGGGGCCCGGGACATTCAGTACTTC
TRBV5-4	-	TRBJ2-3	-	CASSGTWEDTQYF	TGTGCCAGCAGCGGGACTTGGGAAGATACGCAGTATTTT
TRBV6-5	-	TRBJ2-2	-	CASSYSSRMNTGELFF	TGTGCCAGCAGTTACTCTTCGCGAATGAACACCGGGGAGCTGTTTTTT
TRBV11-2	-	TRBJ2-5	TRBD2	CASSPDLGRVETQYF	TGTGCCAGCAGCCCAGACCTAGGGAGGGTCGAGACCCAGTACTTC
TRBV29-1	-	TRBJ1-1	-	CSVGDRRSEAFF	TGCAGCGTCGGAGACAGGCGCTCTGAAGCTTTCTTT
TRBV6-6	once	TRBJ1-5	-	CASSGIYRVHNQPQHF	TGTGCCAGCAGTGGGATTTACAGGGTTCACAATCAGCCCCAGCATTTT
TRBV10-3	-	TRBJ2-7	-	CAISEPGGTYEQYF	TGTGCCATCAGTGAGCCGGGGGGCACCTACGAGCAGTACTTC
TRBV7-2	-	TRBJ1-1	-	CASSLGMNTEAFF	TGTGCCAGCAGCTTAGGTATGAACACTGAAGCTTTCTTT
TRBV29-1	once	TRBJ1-2	-	CSVGANYGYTF	TGCAGCGTTGGGGCGAACTATGGCTACACCTTC
TRBV5-1	-	TRBJ1-2	TRBD1	CASSWGDRGPHGYTF	TGCGCCAGCAGCTGGGGGGACAGGGGGCCCCATGGCTACACCTTC
TRBV28	-	TRBJ1-1	-	CASSSAYSEAFF	TGTGCCAGCAGTTCCGCTTACAGTGAAGCTTTCTTT
TRBV2	-	TRBJ2-7	-	CASNPLDSSYEQYF	TGTGCCAGCAACCCGCTAGACAGCTCCTACGAGCAGTACTTC
TRBV18	once	TRBJ1-6	TRBD1	CASSETGAGSPLHF	TGTGCCAGCTCAGAGACAGGGGCGGGATCACCCCTCCACTTT
TRBV4-1	-	TRBJ2-3	TRBD1	CASSQREAGTGLTDTQYF	TGCGCCAGCAGCCAGAGGGAAGCCGGGACAGGGTTAACAGATACGCAGTATTTT
TRBV6-5	-	TRBJ2-3	-	CASTEGVGAPDTQYF	TGTGCCAGCACGGAGGGTGTAGGTGCTCCGGATACGCAGTATTTT
TRBV5-1	once	TRBJ1-4	TRBD1	CASSLTGQGQEKLFF	TGCGCCAGCAGCTTGACCGGACAGGGGCAGGAAAAACTGTTTTTT
TRBV19	-	TRBJ1-2	-	CASSRGQANYGYTF	TGTGCCAGTAGTCGGGGACAAGCTAACTATGGCTACACCTTC
TRBV21-1	-	TRBJ2-7	-	CASSKGTFQLAKKHQYEQYF	TGTGCCAGCAGCAAAGGGACATTCCAACTAGCGAAAAAGCATCAATACGAGCAGTACTTC
TRBV3-1/TRBV3-2	-	TRBJ1-5	-	CASSHGPLQPQHF	TGTGCCAGCAGCCATGGGCCCCTTCAGCCCCAGCATTTT
TRBV5-1	-	TRBJ1-3	TRBD1	CASSLRGQGVGNTIYF	TGCGCCAGCAGCTTGCGTGGACAGGGAGTAGGAAACACCATATATTTT
TRBV5-1	once	TRBJ1-3	-	CASSDSRQGNTIYF	TGCGCCAGCAGCGATTCCCGACAGGGAAACACCATATATTTT
TRBV5-6	once	TRBJ1-2	TRBD1	CASSFGQGGYYGYTF	TGTGCCAGCAGCTTTGGACAGGGGGGATACTATGGCTACACCTTC
TRBV5-1	-	TRBJ2-6	-	CASSRRASGANVLTF	TGCGCCAGCAGCCGCAGGGCATCTGGGGCCAACGTCCTGACTTTC
TRBV7-2	-	TRBJ1-2	-	CASTFGAYGYTF	TGTGCCAGCACCTTCGGTGCCTATGGCTACACCTTC
TRBV5-1	once	TRBJ2-3	-	CASSGDGQVGSTQYF	TGCGCCAGCAGCGGCGACGGTCAGGTGGGGAGTACGCAGTATTTT
TRBV21-1	-	TRBJ1-5	-	CVRCLGQGCQTTQPQHF	TGTGTAAGATGTTTGGGACAGGGTTGCCAAACGACTCAGCCCCAGCATTTT
TRBV2	few	TRBJ1-6	TRBD1	CASSPGQGTSPLHF	TGTGCCAGCAGTCCCGGACAGGGGACTTCACCCCTCCACTTT
TRBV30	-	TRBJ2-7	-	CAWSPPRGEQYF	TGTGCCTGGAGTCCACCTCGCGGCGAGCAGTACTTC
TRBV11-2	-	TRBJ1-3	-	CASSLGAAGNTIYF	TGTGCCAGCAGCTTAGGGGCAGCTGGAAACACCATATATTTT
TRBV29-1	-	TRBJ1-2	TRBD1	CSVPRVGGGLGNYGYTF	TGCAGCGTTCCACGGGTAGGAGGGGGCTTAGGGAACTATGGCTACACCTTC
TRBV6-2/TRBV6-3	-	TRBJ2-5	-	CASSPTGTPPETQYF	TGTGCCAGCAGTCCCACCGGGACTCCCCCTGAAACCCAGTACTTC
TRBV9	-	TRBJ1-3	-	CASSTNGNTIYF	TGTGCCAGCAGCACAAATGGAAACACCATATATTTT
TRBV28	-	TRBJ1-2	-	CASRSFFYGYTF	TGTGCCTCCCGGAGCTTTTTCTATGGCTACACCTTC
TRBV18	once	TRBJ1-2	-	CASSPSFQGGFNYGYTF	TGTGCCAGCTCACCAAGCTTCCAGGGTGGGTTTAACTATGGCTACACCTTC
TRBV11-3	-	TRBJ2-1	TRBD2	CASSSAGGVNEQFF	TGTGCCAGCTCGTCAGCGGGGGGGGTCAATGAGCAGTTCTTC
TRBV6-5	-	TRBJ2-7	TRBD1	CASSYGQGSYEQYF	TGTGCCAGCAGCTATGGACAGGGGTCCTACGAGCAGTACTTC
TRBV28	-	TRBJ1-2	-	CAEAGAGNYGYTF	TGTGCTGAGGCGGGGGCGGGTAACTATGGCTACACCTTC
TRBV5-4	-	TRBJ1-2	TRBD1	CASSSGTGIYRTDGYTF	TGTGCCAGCAGTTCCGGGACAGGGATTTATAGAACCGATGGCTACACCTTC
TRBV5-1	-	TRBJ2-7	-	CASSLGGGNSYEQYF	TGCGCCAGCAGCTTGGGGGGCGGGAACTCCTACGAGCAGTACTTC
TRBV5-4	-	TRBJ2-7	-	CASSYLYEQYF	TGTGCCAGCAGCTATCTCTACGAGCAGTACTTC
TRBV29-1	-	TRBJ1-2	-	CSVAQGNYGYTF	TGCAGCGTTGCTCAGGGGAACTATGGCTACACCTTC
TRBV2	-	TRBJ1-5	-	CASSGVGSLEPQHF	TGTGCCAGCAGTGGGGTTGGCAGCCTAGAGCCCCAGCATTTT
TRBV3-1/TRBV3-2	-	TRBJ2-3	TRBD2	CASSPIGGMRGTDTQYF	TGTGCCAGCAGCCCGATCGGGGGGATGAGGGGCACAGATACGCAGTATTTT
TRBV9	few	TRBJ2-3	-	CASSSSLGATQYF	TGTGCCAGCAGTTCTTCTTTGGGGGCTACGCAGTATTTT